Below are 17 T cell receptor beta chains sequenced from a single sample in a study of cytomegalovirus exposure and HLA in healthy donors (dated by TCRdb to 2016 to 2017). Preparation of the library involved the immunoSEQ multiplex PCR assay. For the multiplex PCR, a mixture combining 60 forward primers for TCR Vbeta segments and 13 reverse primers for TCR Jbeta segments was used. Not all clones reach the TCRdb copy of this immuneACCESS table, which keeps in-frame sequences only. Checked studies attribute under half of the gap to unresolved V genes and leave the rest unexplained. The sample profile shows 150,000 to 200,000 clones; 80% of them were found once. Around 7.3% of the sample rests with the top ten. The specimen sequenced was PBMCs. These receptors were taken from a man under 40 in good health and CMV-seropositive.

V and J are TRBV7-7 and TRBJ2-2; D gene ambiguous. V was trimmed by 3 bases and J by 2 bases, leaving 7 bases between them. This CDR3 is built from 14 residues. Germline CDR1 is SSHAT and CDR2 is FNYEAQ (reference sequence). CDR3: CASSFGVNTGELFF. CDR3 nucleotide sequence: TGTGCCAGCAGCTTTGGAGTAAACACCGGGGAGCTGTTTTTT.

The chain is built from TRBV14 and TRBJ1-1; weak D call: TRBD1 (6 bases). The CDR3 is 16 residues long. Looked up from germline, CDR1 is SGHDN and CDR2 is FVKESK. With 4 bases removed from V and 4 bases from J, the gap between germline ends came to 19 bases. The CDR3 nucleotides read TGTGCCAGCAGCCGACTAGGAGGGGGGGTGGGCACTGAAGCTTTCTTT. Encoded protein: CASSRLGGGVGTEAFF.

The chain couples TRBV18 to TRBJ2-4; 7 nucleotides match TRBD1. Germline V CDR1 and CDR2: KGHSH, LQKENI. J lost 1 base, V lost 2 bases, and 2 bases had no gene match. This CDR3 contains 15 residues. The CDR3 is CASSPLDRAKNIQYF. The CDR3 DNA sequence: TGTGCCAGCTCACCATTGGACAGGGCCAAAAACATTCAGTACTTC.

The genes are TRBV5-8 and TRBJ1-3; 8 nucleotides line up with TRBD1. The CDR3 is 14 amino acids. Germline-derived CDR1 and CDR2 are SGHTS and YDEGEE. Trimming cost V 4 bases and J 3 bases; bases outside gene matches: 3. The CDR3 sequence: CASSPQGDGNTIYF. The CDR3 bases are TGTGCCAGCAGCCCACAGGGGGATGGAAACACCATATATTTT.

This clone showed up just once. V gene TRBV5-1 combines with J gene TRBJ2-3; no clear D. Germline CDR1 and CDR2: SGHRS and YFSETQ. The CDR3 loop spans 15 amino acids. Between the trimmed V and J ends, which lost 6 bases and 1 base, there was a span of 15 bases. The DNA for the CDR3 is TGCGCCAGCACCATGGCCTTCTCTGGCACAGATACGCAGTATTTT. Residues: CASTMAFSGTDTQYF. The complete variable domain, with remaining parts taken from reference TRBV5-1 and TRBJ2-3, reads KAGVTQTPRYLIKTRGQQVTLSCSPISGHRSVSWYQQTPGQGLQFLFEYFSETQRNKGNFPGRFSGRQFSNSRSEMNVSTLELGDSALYLCASTMAFSGTDTQYFGPGTRLTVL.

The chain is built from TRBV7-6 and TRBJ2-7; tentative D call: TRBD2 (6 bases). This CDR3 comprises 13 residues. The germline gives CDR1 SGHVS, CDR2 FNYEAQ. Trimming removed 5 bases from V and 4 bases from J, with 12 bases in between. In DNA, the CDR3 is TGTGCCAGCAGCCCCGCGGGGCCTTACGAGCAGTACTTC. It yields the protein CASSPAGPYEQYF.

CDR3 residues: CASSYEGVRDTQYF. In DNA form, the CDR3 reads TGTGCCAGCAGTTACGAGGGGGTCAGAGATACGCAGTATTTT. The chain uses TRBV6-5 and TRBJ2-3, with a weak D call TRBD1 (6 bases). Germline assignment: CDR1 MNHEY and CDR2 SVGAGI. The CDR3 extends over 14 amino acids. V shed 2 bases and J shed 5 bases, with 11 bases lying between them.

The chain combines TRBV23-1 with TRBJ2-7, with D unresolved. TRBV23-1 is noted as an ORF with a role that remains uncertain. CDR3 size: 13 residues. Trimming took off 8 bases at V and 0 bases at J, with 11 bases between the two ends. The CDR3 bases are TGCGCCAGCCGCCGGGTAAGCTCCTACGAGCAGTACTTC. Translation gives CASRRVSSYEQYF.

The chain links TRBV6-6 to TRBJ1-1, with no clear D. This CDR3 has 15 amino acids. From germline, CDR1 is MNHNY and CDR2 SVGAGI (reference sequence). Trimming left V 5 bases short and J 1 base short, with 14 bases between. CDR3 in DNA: TGTGCCAGCAGTAACCGAGTTCGGAGGAACACTGAAGCTTTCTTT. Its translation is CASSNRVRRNTEAFF.

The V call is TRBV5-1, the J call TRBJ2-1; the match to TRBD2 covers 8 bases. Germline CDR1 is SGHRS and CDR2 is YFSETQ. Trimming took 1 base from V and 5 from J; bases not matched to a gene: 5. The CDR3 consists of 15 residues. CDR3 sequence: CASSLTSGMNNEQFF. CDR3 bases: TGCGCCAGCAGCTTGACTAGCGGAATGAACAATGAGCAGTTCTTC.

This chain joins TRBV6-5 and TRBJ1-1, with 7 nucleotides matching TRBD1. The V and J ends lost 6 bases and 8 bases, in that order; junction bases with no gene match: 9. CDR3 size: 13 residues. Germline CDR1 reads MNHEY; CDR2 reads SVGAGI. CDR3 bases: TGTGCCAGCAGAACGGGACAGTATCAAGAAGCTTTCTTT. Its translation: CASRTGQYQEAFF.

The CDR3 loop is CASSDTTNEKLFF. Written as DNA, the CDR3 is TGTGCCAGCAGTGACACAACTAATGAAAAACTGTTTTTT. V and J are TRBV6-1 and TRBJ1-4; D gene unclear. V was shortened by 3 bases and J by 0 bases, with 2 bases between the two germline ends. CDR1 is MNHNS, CDR2 SASEGT, per germline. This CDR3 comprises 13 residues.

The CDR3 spells CASSPLYQVPQYF. In DNA, the CDR3 is TGTGCCAGCTCACCACTATATCAGGTCCCCCAGTACTTC. This chain joins TRBV18 and TRBJ2-5; no definite D call. The CDR3 runs to 13 residues. Looked up from germline, CDR1 is KGHSH and CDR2 is LQKENI. Trimming left V 1 base short and J 9 bases short, with 12 bases between. Supplemented by reference TRBV18 and TRBJ2-5, the full variable domain reads NAGVMQNPRHLVRRRGQEARLRCSPMKGHSHVYWYRQLPEEGLKFMVYLQKENIIDESGMPKERFSAEFPKEGPSILRIQQVVRGDSAAYFCASSPLYQVPQYFGPGTRLLVL.

Written as DNA, the CDR3 is TGTGCCAGCAGCTCCGACCGACACCCAAGCAATCAGCCCCAGCATTTT. Encoded protein: CASSSDRHPSNQPQHF. The chain has TRBV7-8 and TRBJ1-5; no clear D gene. With 4 bases removed from V and 1 base from J, the gap between germline ends came to 14 bases. The CDR3 runs 16 residues. In germline, CDR1 is SGHVS, CDR2 FQNEAQ.

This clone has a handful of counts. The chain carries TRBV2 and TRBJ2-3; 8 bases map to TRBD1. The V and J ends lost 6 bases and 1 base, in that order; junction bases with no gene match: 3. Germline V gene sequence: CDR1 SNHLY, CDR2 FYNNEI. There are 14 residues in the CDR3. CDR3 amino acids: CASRQGEGTDTQYF. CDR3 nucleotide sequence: TGTGCCAGCAGACAGGGGGAGGGCACAGATACGCAGTATTTT.

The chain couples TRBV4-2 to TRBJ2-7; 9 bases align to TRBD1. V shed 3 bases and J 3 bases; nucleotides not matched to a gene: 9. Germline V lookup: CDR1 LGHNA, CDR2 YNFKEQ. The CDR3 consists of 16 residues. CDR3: CASSQVGQGLGYEQYF. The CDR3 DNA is TGTGCCAGCAGCCAGGTTGGACAGGGGTTAGGCTACGAGCAGTACTTC.

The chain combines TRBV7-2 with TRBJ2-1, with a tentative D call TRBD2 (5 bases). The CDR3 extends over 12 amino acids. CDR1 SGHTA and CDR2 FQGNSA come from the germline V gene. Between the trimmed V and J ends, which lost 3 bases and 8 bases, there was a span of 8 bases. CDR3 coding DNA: TGTGCCAGCAGCTTTAACGGGGATGAGCAGTTCTTC. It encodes CASSFNGDEQFF.